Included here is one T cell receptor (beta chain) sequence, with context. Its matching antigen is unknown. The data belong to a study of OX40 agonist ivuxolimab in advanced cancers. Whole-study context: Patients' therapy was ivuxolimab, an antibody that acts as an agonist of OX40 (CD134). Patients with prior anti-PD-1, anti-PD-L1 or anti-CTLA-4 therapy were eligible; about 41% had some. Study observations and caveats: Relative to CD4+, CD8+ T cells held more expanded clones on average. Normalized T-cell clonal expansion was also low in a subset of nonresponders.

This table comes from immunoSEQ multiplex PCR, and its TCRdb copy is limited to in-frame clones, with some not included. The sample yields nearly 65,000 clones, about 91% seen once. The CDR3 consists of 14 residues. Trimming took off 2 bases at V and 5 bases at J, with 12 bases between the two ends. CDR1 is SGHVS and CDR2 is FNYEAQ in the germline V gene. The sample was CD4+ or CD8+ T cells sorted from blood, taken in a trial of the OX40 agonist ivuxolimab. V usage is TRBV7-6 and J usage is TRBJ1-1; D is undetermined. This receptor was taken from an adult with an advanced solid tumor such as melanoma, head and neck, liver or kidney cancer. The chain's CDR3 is CASSLSWQATEAFF. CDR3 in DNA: TGTGCCAGCAGCTTATCCTGGCAGGCGACTGAAGCTTTCTTT.